The T cell receptor beta chain described here comes from a study of T cell repertoires in cytomegalovirus infection (dated by TCRdb to about 2019). A note on the overall study: The peptide stimulations were aimed at well-studied HLA-B-restricted epitopes as well as recently identified HLA-C-restricted CMV epitopes, whose presentation resists viral immunomodulation. Donor HLA type was relevant to the analysis, because carriage of CMV infection together with the matching HLA type was indicated by public TCR beta signatures.

CDR1 and CDR2 are read off the germline V gene (reference sequence) as SGHKS and YYEKEE. Spanning cysteine to phenylalanine, the CDR3 consists of 13 amino acids. Only the CDR3 DNA stays, 39 bases, in frame from base 1. Trimming costs V 4 bases and J 6 bases, and their ends lie 11 bases apart. Sample treatment or condition, as interpreted from the label and publication: in vitro stimulation with specific CMV peptide epitopes to enrich CMV-specific T cells. Points the paper makes about the study in general: In both this cohort and an independent roughly 330-donor cohort, the cumulative frequency of public TCR beta family members distinguished carriers of CMV infection plus the relevant HLA type. In the ex vivo response, HLA-C-restricted CMV-specific TCR beta clonotypes were dominant, and in two of eight donors the single most frequent clonotype came from this HLA-C-restricted group.

A remark on this clonotype: This receptor's antigen is unknown. The sample holds no much larger clone one base away, and base qualities are not on file.

Sequencer: Illumina HiSeq 1500. In TCRdb, the public reads were trimmed at Q25 with fastp and aligned with MiXCR, with productive beta chains retained. Rows matching on CDR3 protein sequence are summarized as one entry with the most common DNA and genes. The sample table holds approximately 600,000 distinct CDR3 sequences, of which 40% were seen once. The top ten constitute 48% of the sample. The receptor was derived from a human donor in good health (CMV status not recorded). Some clones in this sample may be carry-over from other donors' samples. This sequence uses TRBV5-5 and TRBJ1-5; no confident D gene assignment can be made. The material was cultured PBMCs, obtained from culture after CMV antigen stimulation. The sequenced DNA: TGTGCCAGCAGCCTCTGGGGTAGTCAGCCCCAGCATTTT. Its protein reads: CASSLWGSQPQHF. The CDR3, completed at both ends by the reference TRBV5-5 and TRBJ1-5 genes, gives the full variable domain DAGVTQSPTHLIKTRGQQVTLRCSPISGHKSVSWYQQVLGQGPQFIFQYYEKEERGRGNFPDRFSARQFPNYSSELNVNALLLGDSALYLCASSLWGSQPQHFGDGTRLSIL.